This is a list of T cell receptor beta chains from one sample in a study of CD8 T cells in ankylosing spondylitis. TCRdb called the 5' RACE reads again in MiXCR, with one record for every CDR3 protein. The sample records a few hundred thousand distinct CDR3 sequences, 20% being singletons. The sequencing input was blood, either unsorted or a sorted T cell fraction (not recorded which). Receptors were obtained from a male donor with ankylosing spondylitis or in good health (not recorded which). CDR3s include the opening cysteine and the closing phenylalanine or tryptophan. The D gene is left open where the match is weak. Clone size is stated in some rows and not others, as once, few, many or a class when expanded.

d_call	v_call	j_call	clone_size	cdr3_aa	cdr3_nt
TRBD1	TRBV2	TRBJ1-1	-	CASILPPLTGSGNTEAFF	TGTGCCAGCATCCTACCCCCTTTGACAGGGTCAGGGAACACTGAAGCTTTCTTT
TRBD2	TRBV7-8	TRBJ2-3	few	CASSLELGLADPTDTQYF	TGTGCCAGCAGCTTAGAGTTGGGACTAGCGGACCCCACAGATACGCAGTATTTT
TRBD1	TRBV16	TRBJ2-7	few	CASSLGQGETYEQYF	TGTGCCAGCAGCCTAGGACAGGGGGAAACCTACGAGCAGTACTTC
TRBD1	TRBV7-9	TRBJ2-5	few	CASSPTGPEETQYF	TGTGCCAGCAGTCCGACAGGGCCAGAGGAGACCCAGTACTTC
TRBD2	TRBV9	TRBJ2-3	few	CASSVLAGGHTDTQYF	TGTGCCAGCAGCGTCTTAGCGGGGGGCCACACAGATACGCAGTATTTT
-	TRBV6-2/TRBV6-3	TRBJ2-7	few	CASSWTAPSYEQYF	TGTGCCAGCAGTTGGACAGCACCCTCCTACGAGCAGTACTTC
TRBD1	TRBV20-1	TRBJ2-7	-	CSASIGTGPRPYEQYF	TGCAGTGCTAGTATCGGGACAGGGCCACGACCCTACGAGCAGTACTTC
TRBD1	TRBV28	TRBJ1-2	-	CASTRTGGREGYTF	TGTGCCAGCACAAGGACAGGGGGACGTGAGGGCTACACCTTC
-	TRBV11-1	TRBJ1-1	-	CASSLIGEAFF	TGTGCCAGCAGCTTAATCGGGGAAGCTTTCTTT
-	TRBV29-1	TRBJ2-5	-	CSVEDAVGPEETQYF	TGCAGCGTTGAAGATGCCGTCGGGCCCGAAGAGACCCAGTACTTC
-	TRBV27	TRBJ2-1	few	CASSFRSVSNEQFF	TGTGCCAGCAGTTTTCGTAGCGTGTCCAATGAGCAGTTCTTC
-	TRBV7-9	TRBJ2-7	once	CASSFVGGGPYEQYF	TGTGCCAGCAGCTTTGTTGGAGGGGGACCCTACGAGCAGTACTTC
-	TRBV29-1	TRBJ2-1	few	CSVEGRDSLREQFF	TGCAGCGTTGAAGGGCGGGACAGTTTGAGGGAGCAGTTCTTC
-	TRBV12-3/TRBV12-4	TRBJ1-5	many	CASSAQGVDNQPQHF	TGTGCCAGCAGTGCCCAGGGTGTGGACAATCAGCCCCAGCATTTT
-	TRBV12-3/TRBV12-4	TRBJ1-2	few	CASSLEGAGYTF	TGTGCCAGCAGTTTAGAGGGTGCTGGCTACACCTTC
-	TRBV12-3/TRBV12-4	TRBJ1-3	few	CASGFSGNTIYF	TGTGCCAGCGGTTTCTCTGGAAACACCATATATTTT
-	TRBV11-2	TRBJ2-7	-	CASSPPSWYEQYF	TGTGCCAGCAGCCCCCCGTCCTGGTACGAGCAGTACTTC